The next 2 T cell receptor beta chains were all read from a single sample in a study of identifying expanded T cells in peripheral blood. Assay: immunoSEQ multiplex PCR; the TCRdb copy retains only in-frame clones and omits some. This sample has just over 90,000 clones, with almost 90% found just once. The sequencing input was blood. All receptors derive from a person aged 18 to 75 in good health.

V and J are TRBV28 and TRBJ1-2, with 7 bases aligning to TRBD1. Germline V gene sequence: CDR1 MDHEN, CDR2 SYDVKM. The CDR3 has 14 amino acids. After removal of 6 bases from V and 5 bases from J, the junction contained 9 bases not matched to a gene. The CDR3 sequence is CASRGDREKYGYTF. The CDR3 DNA reads as TGTGCCAGCAGGGGAGACAGGGAAAAATATGGCTACACCTTC.

J is TRBJ1-2 and V is TRBV5-6; no firm D call. The CDR3 has 13 residues. Germline values: CDR1 SGHDT, CDR2 YYEEEE. With 4 bases removed from V and 0 bases from J, the gap between germline ends came to 7 bases. For the CDR3, the DNA is TGTGCCAGCAGCCCGGGAGCTAACTATGGCTACACCTTC. Protein sequence: CASSPGANYGYTF.